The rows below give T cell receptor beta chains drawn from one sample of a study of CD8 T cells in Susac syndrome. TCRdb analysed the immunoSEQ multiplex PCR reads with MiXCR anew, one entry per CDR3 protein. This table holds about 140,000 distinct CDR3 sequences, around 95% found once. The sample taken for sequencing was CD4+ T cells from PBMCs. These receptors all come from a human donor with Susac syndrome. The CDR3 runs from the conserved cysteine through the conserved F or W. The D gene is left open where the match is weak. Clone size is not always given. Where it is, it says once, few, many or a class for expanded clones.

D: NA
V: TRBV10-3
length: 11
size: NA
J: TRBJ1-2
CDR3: CAISAHYGYTF
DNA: TGTGCCATCAGTGCGCACTATGGCTACACCTTC

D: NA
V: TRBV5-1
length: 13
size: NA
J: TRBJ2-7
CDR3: CASSDGSSYEQYF
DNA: TGCGCCAGCAGCGACGGGAGCTCCTACGAGCAGTACTTC

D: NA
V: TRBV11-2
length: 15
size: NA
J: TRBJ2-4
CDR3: CASSLVWLDGNIQYF
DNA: TGTGCCAGCAGCCTGGTATGGCTAGACGGAAACATTCAGTACTTC

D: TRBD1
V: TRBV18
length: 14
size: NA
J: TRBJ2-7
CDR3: CASSPQGAINEQYF
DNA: TGTGCCAGCTCACCACAGGGGGCTATCAACGAGCAGTACTTC

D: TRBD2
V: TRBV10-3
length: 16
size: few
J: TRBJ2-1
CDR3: CAISESLLADNNEQFF
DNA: TGTGCCATCAGTGAGTCGCTACTAGCGGACAACAATGAGCAGTTCTTC

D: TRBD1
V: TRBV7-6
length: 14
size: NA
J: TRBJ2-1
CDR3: CASSLGDSRNEQFF
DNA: TGTGCCAGCAGCTTAGGGGACAGCCGAAATGAGCAGTTCTTC

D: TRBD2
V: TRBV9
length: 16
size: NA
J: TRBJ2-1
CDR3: CASSTRSGSGSNEQFF
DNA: TGTGCCAGCAGCACCCGAAGCGGGAGTGGTTCCAATGAGCAGTTCTTC

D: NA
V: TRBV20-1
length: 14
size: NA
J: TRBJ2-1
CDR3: CSARDSRAGSEQFF
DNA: TGCAGTGCTAGAGACAGTAGGGCAGGGAGTGAGCAGTTCTTC

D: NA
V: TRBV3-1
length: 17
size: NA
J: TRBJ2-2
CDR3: CASSQILTTANTGELFF
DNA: TGTGCCAGCAGCCAAATTTTGACAACCGCGAACACCGGGGAGCTGTTTTTT

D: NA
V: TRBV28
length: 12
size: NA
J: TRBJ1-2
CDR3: CASRSSGDGYTF
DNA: TGTGCCAGCAGATCCTCAGGGGATGGCTACACCTTC

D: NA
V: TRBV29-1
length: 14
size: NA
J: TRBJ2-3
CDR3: CSVANHISTDTQYF
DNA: TGCAGCGTAGCCAATCACATAAGCACAGATACGCAGTATTTT